A single sample is the source of the 25 T cell receptor beta chains below, sequenced in a study of control samples from healthy donors and cancer patients. Using immunoSEQ multiplex PCR, the repertoire was profiled, and TCRdb retains in-frame clones only, with some absent. The sample consists of under 60,000 clones, 85% to 95% of them appearing once. Sequenced material: blood. These receptors were taken from a man aged 25 to 45 in good health.

The chain's CDR3 is CASSLPWGEHSGNTIYF. CDR3 DNA: TGTGCCAGCAGCTTGCCGTGGGGAGAGCACTCTGGAAACACCATATATTTT. The genes are TRBV5-6 and TRBJ1-3; no reliable D call. V lost 1 base to trimming and J lost 0 bases, with 14 bases between them. There are 17 residues in the CDR3. CDR1 is SGHDT, CDR2 YYEEEE, per germline.

V and J are TRBV6-5 and TRBJ1-5; D gene uncertain. Between the trimmed V and J ends, which lost 4 bases and 0 bases, there was a span of 7 bases. Germline CDR1 is MNHEY and CDR2 is SVGAGI. The CDR3 consists of 14 residues. The chain's CDR3 is CASSSGYSNQPQHF. In DNA form, the CDR3 reads TGTGCCAGCAGTTCGGGCTATAGCAATCAGCCCCAGCATTTT.

The rearrangement joins TRBV12-3 or TRBV12-4 to TRBJ2-1; tentatively, D is TRBD2 (5 bases). Trimming stripped 8 bases from V and 3 bases from J, with 11 bases between. This CDR3 spans 13 amino acids. The CDR3 region is CASGGLNYNEQFF. The CDR3 DNA reads TGTGCCAGCGGAGGACTGAACTACAATGAGCAGTTCTTC.

The rearrangement uses TRBV7-3 and TRBJ2-5, with D perhaps TRBD1 (5 bases). The CDR3 runs 13 residues. CDR1 and CDR2 from the germline V gene are SGHTA and FQGTGA. V was clipped by 2 bases and J by 3 bases, with 7 bases between them. CDR3 loop: CASSLDRKETQYF. CDR3 nucleotide sequence: TGTGCCAGCAGCTTAGACAGAAAAGAGACCCAGTACTTC. The full variable domain, its missing parts supplied by reference TRBV7-3 and TRBJ2-5, is GAGVSQTPSNKVTEKGKYVELRCDPISGHTALYWYRQSLGQGPEFLIYFQGTGAADDSGLPNDRFFAVRPEGSVSTLKIQRTERGDSAVYLCASSLDRKETQYFGPGTRLLVL.

This chain links TRBV28 with TRBJ2-1, with TRBD2 matching over 11 bases. Germline CDR1 and CDR2: MDHEN and SYDVKM. This CDR3 spans 14 amino acids. The J segment lost 8 bases and the V segment lost 7 bases, leaving 7 bases of the junction unmatched. CDR3 protein: CASNPTSGRYEQFF. The DNA for the CDR3 is TGTGCCAGCAACCCCACTAGCGGGAGATATGAGCAGTTCTTC.

The chain links TRBV29-1 to TRBJ1-2; 8 nucleotides align to TRBD1. Trimming took 5 bases from V and 4 from J; bases not matched to a gene: 6. Germline V CDR1 and CDR2: SQVTM, ANQGSEA. The CDR3 runs 13 residues. CDR3 sequence reads: CSVRWDRIYGYTF. The CDR3 DNA reads as TGCAGCGTTCGATGGGACAGGATCTATGGCTACACCTTC.

The V and J genes are TRBV4-3 and TRBJ2-3; TRBD2 matches at 11 bases. Germline loops: CDR1 LGHNA, CDR2 YSLEER. There are 18 residues in the CDR3. Trimming took 1 base from V and 2 from J; bases not matched to a gene: 8. CDR3 nucleotides: TGCGCCAGCAGCCAAGTCGCTAGCGGGGGGTCCTACACAGATACGCAGTATTTT. Its protein is CASSQVASGGSYTDTQYF.

This clone appeared once. The rearrangement links TRBV6-2 or TRBV6-3 to TRBJ2-1; D could derive from TRBD1 or TRBD2 (6 bases each). V lost 4 bases and J lost 5, with 12 bases in between. Per germline, CDR1 MNHEY and CDR2 SVGEGT. The CDR3 contains 14 residues. CDR3 DNA sequence: TGTGCCAGCAGTTTCGAGGGGGGAGACAATGAGCAGTTCTTC. Translated, it gives CASSFEGGDNEQFF.

The chain has TRBV5-1 and TRBJ1-5, with 11 bases matching TRBD1. CDR3 size: 18 residues. Germline V gives CDR1 SGHRS, CDR2 YFSETQ. V trimming: 2 bases; J trimming: 0 bases; junction bases outside the gene matches: 7. CDR3 in DNA: TGCGCCAGCAGCTTACGCCCAGGACAGGGGGCTAGCAATCAGCCCCAGCATTTT. It specifies CASSLRPGQGASNQPQHF.

This clone was seen just once. This chain joins TRBV30 and TRBJ2-7; 12 nucleotides agree with TRBD1. This CDR3 is 14 amino acids long. Unmatched junction bases numbered 2, after V lost 0 bases and J lost 5 bases. From germline, CDR1 is GTSNPN and CDR2 SVGIG (reference sequence). This CDR3 reads CAWSVGTGGNEQYF. The CDR3 coding sequence is TGTGCCTGGAGTGTAGGGACAGGGGGCAACGAGCAGTACTTC.

The genes are TRBV6-5 and TRBJ2-7; 7 bases are a match to TRBD1. V trimming: 0 bases; J trimming: 2 bases; junction bases outside the gene matches: 4. The CDR3 length is 15 residues. Germline V lookup: CDR1 MNHEY, CDR2 SVGAGI. The CDR3 DNA sequence: TGTGCCAGCAGTTACTCGACCAGGGGGACCTACGAGCAGTACTTC. Translated, it gives CASSYSTRGTYEQYF.

The V and J genes are TRBV6-1 and TRBJ1-1; tentative D call: TRBD1 (5 bases). V shed 2 bases and J shed 6 bases, with 22 bases lying between them. Germline V gives CDR1 MNHNS, CDR2 SASEGT. The CDR3 has 17 amino acids. The CDR3 is CASSETGFSGKTPEAFF. Here the CDR3 DNA reads TGTGCCAGCAGTGAAACAGGCTTCTCGGGGAAAACGCCTGAAGCTTTCTTT.

The CDR3 sequence is CASSLPGQGSYEQYF. DNA for the CDR3: TGCGCCAGCAGCCTACCGGGACAGGGGTCCTACGAGCAGTACTTC. V is TRBV5-1 and J is TRBJ2-7, with 10 bases aligning to TRBD1. CDR3 length equals 15 residues. Germline values: CDR1 SGHRS, CDR2 YFSETQ. Unmatched junction bases numbered 5, after V lost 4 bases and J lost 1 base.

The CDR3 spells CASKPGQGYGYTF. DNA of the CDR3: TGTGCCAGCAAACCGGGACAGGGCTATGGCTACACCTTC. The chain has TRBV6-5 and TRBJ1-2; 9 nucleotides align to TRBD1. CDR1 MNHEY and CDR2 SVGAGI come from the germline V gene. This CDR3 is built from 13 residues. Losses at the gene ends were 7 bases for V and 4 bases for J; bases not matched to a gene: 4.

The CDR3 nucleotides are TGTGCCTGGACACCCTTTGCGGGAGGGCCACATACGCAGTATTTT. It is translated as CAWTPFAGGPHTQYF. The chain carries TRBV30 and TRBJ2-3; the match to TRBD2 covers 9 bases. Unmatched junction bases numbered 12, after V lost 4 bases and J lost 7 bases. Per the germline V gene, CDR1 is GTSNPN and CDR2 is SVGIG (reference sequence). CDR3 length: 15 residues.

The chain uses TRBV7-9 and TRBJ2-7; D possibly uses TRBD1 or TRBD2 (5 bases each). CDR1 and CDR2 from the germline V gene are SEHNR and FQNEAQ (reference sequence). V was clipped by 1 base and J by 7 bases, with 17 bases between them. The CDR3 totals 15 residues. The CDR3 nucleotides read TGTGCCAGCAGCTTAGAGGATAGAGGGGCTGGAGAGCAGTACTTC. Its protein product is CASSLEDRGAGEQYF.

The genes are TRBV6-5 and TRBJ2-3, with a possible D match to TRBD2 (6 bases). V shed 7 bases and J shed 0 bases, with 14 bases lying between them. The CDR3 totals 15 residues. The germline V gene has CDR1 MNHEY and CDR2 SVGAGI. DNA for the CDR3: TGTGCCAGCAAGATAGCGGAAAGTAGCACAGATACGCAGTATTTT. Translating it yields CASKIAESSTDTQYF.

CDR3: CASSRTSGGSGELFF. CDR3 DNA sequence: TGTGCCAGCAGCCGGACTAGCGGGGGTTCCGGGGAGCTGTTTTTT. This chain connects TRBV14 to TRBJ2-2; TRBD2 matches 13 bases. This CDR3 has 15 residues. Per the germline V gene, CDR1 is SGHDN and CDR2 is FVKESK. With 4 bases clipped from V and 6 bases from J, the junction kept 2 bases outside the gene matches.

The chain carries TRBV6-5 and TRBJ1-1, with D perhaps matching TRBD1 (5 bases). CDR1 is MNHEY and CDR2 is SVGAGI in the germline V gene. The ends were cut back, 3 bases at V and 3 bases at J, with 14 bases in the middle. The CDR3 extends over 15 amino acids. The CDR3 region has the DNA TGTGCCAGCAGTTATTTGGACACCCTGGACACTGAAGCTTTCTTT. This translates into CASSYLDTLDTEAFF.

The V and J genes are TRBV9 and TRBJ1-1; D is possibly TRBD1 (5 bases). Germline-derived CDR1 and CDR2 are SGDLS and YYNGEE. The CDR3 is 15 amino acids. Trimming took off 4 bases at V and 4 bases at J, with 17 bases between the two ends. The chain's CDR3 is CASSPGGGQRTEAFF. The CDR3 DNA sequence: TGTGCCAGCAGCCCCGGGGGAGGGCAACGCACTGAAGCTTTCTTT.

V gene TRBV10-3 combines with J gene TRBJ2-1; 11 nucleotides align to TRBD2. The CDR3 covers 18 residues. After removal of 4 bases from V and 0 bases from J, the junction contained 8 bases not matched to a gene. Germline assignment: CDR1 ENHRY and CDR2 SYGVKD. CDR3 sequence (DNA): TGTGCCATCAGTGCGGGTAGCGGGGGGGGAAGCTCCTACAATGAGCAGTTCTTC. It is translated as CAISAGSGGGSSYNEQFF.

The chain recombines TRBV6-2 or TRBV6-3 with TRBJ2-1, with TRBD2 identical over 9 bases. The CDR3 is made up of 20 amino acids. The trim removed 3 bases at V and 11 bases at J, leaving 26 bases unmatched. The germline V gene encodes CDR1 MNHEY and CDR2 SVGEGT. CDR3 sequence: CASSYRGMASGVTKGMKQFF. The CDR3 coding sequence is TGTGCCAGCAGTTATAGGGGAATGGCTAGCGGGGTGACGAAGGGCATGAAGCAGTTCTTC.

The CDR3 spells CATSDGAVNTEAFF. The CDR3 DNA sequence: TGTGCCACCAGTGATGGGGCAGTGAACACTGAAGCTTTCTTT. This chain joins TRBV24-1 and TRBJ1-1, with D tentatively TRBD1 (5 bases). With 3 bases removed from V and 0 bases from J, the gap between germline ends came to 7 bases. The CDR3 runs 14 residues. In germline, CDR1 is KGHDR, CDR2 SFDVKD.

This rearrangement joins TRBV29-1 to TRBJ2-7, with 10 bases identical to TRBD1. The CDR3 covers 13 residues. The J segment lost 5 bases and the V segment lost 7 bases, leaving 8 bases of the junction unmatched. Germline lookup yields CDR1 SQVTM and CDR2 ANQGSEA. The CDR3 spells CSASGTGADEQYF. The CDR3 DNA reads TGCAGCGCCTCCGGGACAGGGGCCGACGAGCAGTACTTC.

The V gene is TRBV4-1, the J gene TRBJ1-1; TRBD1 aligns across 10 bases. This CDR3 is 17 amino acids long. Germline V CDR1 and CDR2: MGHRA, YSYEKL. V lost 0 bases, J lost 1 base, and 5 bases stayed unmatched. CDR3: CASSQEGWDRGNTEAFF. The DNA of the CDR3 is TGCGCCAGCAGCCAAGAGGGATGGGACAGGGGGAACACTGAAGCTTTCTTT.